Detailed here is one T cell receptor beta chain. Its specific antigen is unknown. A single base separates this from a much larger clone, so it may be a read error. This specimen comes from a study of regulatory T cells in long-lasting Graves disease (dated by TCRdb to about 2021). General notes on the study: To count as having persistent Graves' disease, a patient had to have received antithyroid drug treatment for over 5 years with TSH receptor autoantibodies remaining persistently positive. The study was conducted in China and was registered as a clinical trial. In the clinical cohort, patients with persistent Graves' disease had used antithyroid drugs for an average of around 10 years. A total of roughly 35 samples underwent TCR sequencing: about 13 from persistent and roughly 20 from newly diagnosed Graves' disease patients. Peripheral blood TCR sequencing and RNA sequencing compared persistent Graves' disease patients with newly diagnosed Graves' disease patients. Study-wide conclusions, independent of this receptor: Patients with persistent disease shared more public clonotypes (approximately 2,500) than newly diagnosed patients did (around 930). Only the TCR beta chain was sequenced and analyzed. Preferential use of TRBV28, TRBJ1-2 and TRBJ2-5 was observed in persistent disease, whereas TRBV20-1 and TRBJ2-1 were favored in newly diagnosed disease. Peripheral blood alone was examined, since thyroid tissue, which constituted the primary lesion, could not be accessed. The authors noted that the small sample size was a limitation that may lower accuracy. Compared with newly diagnosed patients, patients with persistent Graves' disease had lower TCR Shannon entropy and fewer highly expanded clones, which suggests clonal expansion.

Library preparation was by multiplex PCR. Sequencing took place on an Illumina HiSeq 4000. iRepertoire HTBI primers and Arm-PCR amplification of CDR3 regions were used to construct TCR beta libraries. Gel purification was performed on PCR products prior to sequencing. The source study handled its data this way. Gene usage analysis of CDR3 amino acid clonotypes used the approximately 62 TRBV and 14 to 15 TRBJ segments found across samples. COPE and FqMerger were used to merge filtered high-quality paired reads into contigs. BLAST was used to align contigs to the IMGT TRBV, TRBD and TRBJ reference genes, and CDR3 was defined following IMGT. Highly expanded clones were defined as clonotypes with a frequency above 0.1%. Shannon entropy was used to measure repertoire diversity, and the Gini coefficient was used to measure V-J evenness. A clonotype was considered public if more than one individual shared it. TCRdb trimmed the raw reads at Q25, called clones with MiXCR and kept productive beta chains. Rows merge per CDR3 protein into single entries with the most common DNA and genes. The V and J calls here are based on TCRdb, not the publication. The table for this sample lists a few hundred thousand distinct CDR3 sequences; about 22% of them were counted only once. Roughly 7.7% of the sample comes from the top ten.

The time point label, read with the paper, signifies: persistent/refractory GD, antithyroid drugs over 5 years with positive TRAb. For both TCR sequencing and RNA sequencing, RNA was extracted from PBMCs in TRIzol. The diagnosis of Graves' disease was made according to American Thyroid Association guidelines. Patients for the study were recruited at an endocrinology department in Xi'an, China. Each patient gave roughly 8.4 milliliters of peripheral blood, collected in an EDTA anticoagulant tube. Ficoll Paque Plus density gradient separation was used to isolate PBMCs, and no additional T cell sorting was done. An Agilent 2100 Bioanalyzer and agarose gel were used to check RNA quality, while a NanoDrop 2000 measured RNA concentration. The germline V gene (reference sequence) provides CDR1 MNHEY and CDR2 SMNVEV. The CDR3 has 16 amino acids, counting the end cysteine and phenylalanine. Only CDR3 DNA is held: 48 bases, read in frame from base 1.

The sequence derives from a female donor with Graves disease. The chain joins TRBV27 to TRBJ2-7, and 7 junction bases match TRBD2. This material consisted of peripheral blood mononuclear cells (PBMCs), taken when the disease was refractory, from a patient treated with antithyroid drugs. The sequenced DNA: TGTGCCAGCAGTTTAACATCAGCGGGGCTCACCTACGAGCGGTACTTC. This sequence encodes CASSLTSAGLTYERYF.